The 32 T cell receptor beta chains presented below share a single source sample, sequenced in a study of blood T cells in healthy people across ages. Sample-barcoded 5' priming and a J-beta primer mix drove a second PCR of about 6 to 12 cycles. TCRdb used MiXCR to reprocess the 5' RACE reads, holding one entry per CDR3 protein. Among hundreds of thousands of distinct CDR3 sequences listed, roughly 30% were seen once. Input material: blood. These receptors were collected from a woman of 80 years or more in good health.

The CDR3 DNA sequence: TGTGCCAGCAGAAAGGTTGAGGCTTTCTTT. The encoded protein is CASRKVEAFF. The gene calls are TRBV5-5 and TRBJ1-1; no clear D gene. This CDR3 has 10 residues. Germline CDR1 and CDR2: SGHKS and YYEKEE (reference sequence). Trimming left V 5 bases short and J 11 bases short, with 10 bases between.

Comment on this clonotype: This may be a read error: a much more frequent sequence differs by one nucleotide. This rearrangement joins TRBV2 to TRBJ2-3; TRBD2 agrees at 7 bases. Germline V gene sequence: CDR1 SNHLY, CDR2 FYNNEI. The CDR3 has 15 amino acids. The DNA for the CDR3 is TGTGCCAGCGAGACGGGGGGTGATAGCATAGATACGCAGTATTTT. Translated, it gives CASETGGDSIDTQYF.

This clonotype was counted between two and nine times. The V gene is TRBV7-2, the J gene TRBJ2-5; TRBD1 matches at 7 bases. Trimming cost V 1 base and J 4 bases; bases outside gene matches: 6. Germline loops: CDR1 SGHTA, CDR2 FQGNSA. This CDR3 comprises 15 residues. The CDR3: CASSLVRGRVETQYF. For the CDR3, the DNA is TGTGCCAGCAGCTTAGTTAGGGGGCGGGTAGAGACCCAGTACTTC.

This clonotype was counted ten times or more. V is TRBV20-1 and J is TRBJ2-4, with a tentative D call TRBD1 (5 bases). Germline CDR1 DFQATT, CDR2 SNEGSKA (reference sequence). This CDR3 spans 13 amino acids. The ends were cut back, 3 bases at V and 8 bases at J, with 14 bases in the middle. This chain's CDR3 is CSASQDIGDIQYF. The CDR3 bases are TGCAGTGCTAGCCAAGACATAGGGGACATTCAGTACTTC.

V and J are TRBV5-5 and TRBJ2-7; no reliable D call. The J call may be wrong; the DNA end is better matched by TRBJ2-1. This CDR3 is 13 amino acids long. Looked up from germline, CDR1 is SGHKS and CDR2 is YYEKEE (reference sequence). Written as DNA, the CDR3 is TGTGCCAGCAGCTTGACAAGCTCCTACGAGCAGTTCTTC. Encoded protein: CASSLTSSYEQFF.

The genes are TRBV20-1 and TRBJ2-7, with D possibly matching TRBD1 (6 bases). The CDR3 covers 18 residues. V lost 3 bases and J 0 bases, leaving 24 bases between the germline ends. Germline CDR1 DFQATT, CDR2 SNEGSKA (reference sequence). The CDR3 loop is CSASRWLPGTTISYEQYF. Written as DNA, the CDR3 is TGCAGTGCTAGTAGATGGTTGCCCGGGACAACGATCTCCTACGAGCAGTACTTC.

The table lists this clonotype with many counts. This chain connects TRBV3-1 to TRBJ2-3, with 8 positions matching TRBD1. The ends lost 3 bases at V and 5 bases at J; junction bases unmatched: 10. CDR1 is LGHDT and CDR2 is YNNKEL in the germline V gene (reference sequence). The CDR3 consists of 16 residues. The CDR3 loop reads CASSQETGVGRDTQYF. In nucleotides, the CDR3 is TGTGCCAGCAGCCAGGAGACAGGGGTCGGGAGAGATACGCAGTATTTT.

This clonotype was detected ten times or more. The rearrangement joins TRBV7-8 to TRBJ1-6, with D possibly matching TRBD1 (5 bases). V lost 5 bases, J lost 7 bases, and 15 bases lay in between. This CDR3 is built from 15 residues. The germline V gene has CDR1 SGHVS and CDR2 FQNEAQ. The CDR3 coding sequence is TGTGCCAGCAGCCGTACCCAGGGTAGCAATTCACCCCTCCACTTT. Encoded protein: CASSRTQGSNSPLHF.

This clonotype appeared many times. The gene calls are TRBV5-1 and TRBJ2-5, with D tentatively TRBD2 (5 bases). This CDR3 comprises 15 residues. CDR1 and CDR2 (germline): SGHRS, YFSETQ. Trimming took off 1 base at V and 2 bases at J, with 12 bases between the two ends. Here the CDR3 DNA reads TGCGCCAGCAGCTTGTCCAGGACTCTGCAAGAGACCCAGTACTTC. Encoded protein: CASSLSRTLQETQYF. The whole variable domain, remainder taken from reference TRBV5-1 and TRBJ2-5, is KAGVTQTPRYLIKTRGQQVTLSCSPISGHRSVSWYQQTPGQGLQFLFEYFSETQRNKGNFPGRFSGRQFSNSRSEMNVSTLELGDSALYLCASSLSRTLQETQYFGPGTRLLVL.

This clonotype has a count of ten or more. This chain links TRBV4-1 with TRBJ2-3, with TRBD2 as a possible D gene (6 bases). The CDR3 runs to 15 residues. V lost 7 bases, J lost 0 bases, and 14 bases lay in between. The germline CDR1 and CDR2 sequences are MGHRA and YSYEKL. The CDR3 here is CASKAGIFSTDTQYF. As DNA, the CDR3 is TGCGCCAGCAAGGCGGGAATTTTCAGCACAGATACGCAGTATTTT.

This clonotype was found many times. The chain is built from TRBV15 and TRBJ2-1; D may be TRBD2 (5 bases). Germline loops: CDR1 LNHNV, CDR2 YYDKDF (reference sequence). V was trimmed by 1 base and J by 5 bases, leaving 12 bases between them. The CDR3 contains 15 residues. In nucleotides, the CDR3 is TGTGCCACCAGCAGAGTGCGAGGGTGGGACAATGAGCAGTTCTTC. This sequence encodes CATSRVRGWDNEQFF.

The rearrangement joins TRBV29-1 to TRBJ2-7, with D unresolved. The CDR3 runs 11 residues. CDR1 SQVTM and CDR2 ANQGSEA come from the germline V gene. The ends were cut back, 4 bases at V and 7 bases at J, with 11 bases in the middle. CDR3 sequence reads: CSVVLYTEQYF. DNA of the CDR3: TGCAGCGTTGTCTTATACACTGAGCAGTACTTC.

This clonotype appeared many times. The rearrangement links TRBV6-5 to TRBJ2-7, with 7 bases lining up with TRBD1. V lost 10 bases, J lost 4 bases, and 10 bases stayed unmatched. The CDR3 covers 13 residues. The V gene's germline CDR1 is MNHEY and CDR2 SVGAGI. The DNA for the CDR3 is TGTGCCACCCAAGGGACAGAAAATTACGAGCAGTACTTC. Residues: CATQGTENYEQYF.

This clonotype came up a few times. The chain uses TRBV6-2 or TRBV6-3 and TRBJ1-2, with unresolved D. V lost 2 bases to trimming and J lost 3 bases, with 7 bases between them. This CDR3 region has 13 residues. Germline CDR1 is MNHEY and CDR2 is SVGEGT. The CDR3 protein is CASSYSGYYGYTF. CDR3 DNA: TGTGCCAGCAGTTACAGCGGGTACTATGGCTACACCTTC.

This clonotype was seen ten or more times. The CDR3 DNA reads TGTGCCAGCAGCCCCCGGGACAGGGGGGGGACAGATACGCAGTATTTT. Its protein product is CASSPRDRGGTDTQYF. The genes are TRBV11-1 and TRBJ2-3; 11 bases map to TRBD1. In germline, CDR1 is SGHAT, CDR2 FQDESV (reference sequence). The CDR3 length is 16 residues. The V gene end was trimmed by 5 bases and the J gene end by 3 bases; junction bases not matched to a gene: 7.

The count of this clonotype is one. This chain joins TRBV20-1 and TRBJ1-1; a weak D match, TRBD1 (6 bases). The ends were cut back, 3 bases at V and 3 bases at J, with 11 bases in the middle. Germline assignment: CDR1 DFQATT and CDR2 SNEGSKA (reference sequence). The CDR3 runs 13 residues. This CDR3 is CSASQGSDTEAFF. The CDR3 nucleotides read TGCAGTGCTAGTCAGGGGTCGGACACTGAAGCTTTCTTT.

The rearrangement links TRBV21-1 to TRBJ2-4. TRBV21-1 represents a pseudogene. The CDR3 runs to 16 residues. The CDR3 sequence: CASSTGPVLAKNIQYF. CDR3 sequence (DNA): TGTGCCAGCAGCACAGGGCCCGTCCTAGCCAAAAACATTCAGTACTTC.

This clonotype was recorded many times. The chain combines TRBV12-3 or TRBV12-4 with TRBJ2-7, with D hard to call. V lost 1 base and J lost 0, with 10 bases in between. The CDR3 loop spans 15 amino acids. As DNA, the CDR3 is TGTGCCAGCAGTTTAGGGCAGGCCCTCTCCTACGAGCAGTACTTC. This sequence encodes CASSLGQALSYEQYF.

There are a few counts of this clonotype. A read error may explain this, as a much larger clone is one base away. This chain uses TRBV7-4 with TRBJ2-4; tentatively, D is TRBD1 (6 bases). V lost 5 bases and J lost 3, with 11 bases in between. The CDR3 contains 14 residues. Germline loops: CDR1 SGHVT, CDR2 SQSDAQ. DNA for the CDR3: TGTGCCAGCAGCCGAGGGGGTGGCAAAAACATTCAGTACTTC. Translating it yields CASSRGGGKNIQYF.

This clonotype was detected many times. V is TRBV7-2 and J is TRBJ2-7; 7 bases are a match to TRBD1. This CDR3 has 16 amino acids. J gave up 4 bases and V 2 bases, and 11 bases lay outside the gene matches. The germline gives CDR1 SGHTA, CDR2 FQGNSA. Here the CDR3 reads CASSLFSRTGFYEQYF. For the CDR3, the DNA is TGTGCCAGCAGCTTATTTTCGCGGACAGGATTTTACGAGCAGTACTTC.

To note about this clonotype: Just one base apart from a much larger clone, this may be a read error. Here the CDR3 reads CASSFLAGTDNEQYF. CDR3 nucleotide sequence: TGTGCCAGCAGCTTTTTAGCGGGGACCGACAATGAGCAGTACTTC. The V call is TRBV7-2, the J call TRBJ2-5; TRBD2 matches 8 bases. Germline values: CDR1 SGHTA, CDR2 FQGNSA. V gave up 3 bases and J gave up 11 bases; unmatched junction bases: 14. The length of the CDR3 is 15 residues.

Here the CDR3 DNA reads TGTGCCTGTAAGGTTGGCTCTGGAAACACCATATATTTT. Translation: CACKVGSGNTIYF. V gene TRBV7-9 combines with J gene TRBJ1-3; D remains ambiguous. The CDR3 extends over 13 amino acids. Germline-derived CDR1 and CDR2 are SEHNR and FQNEAQ (reference sequence). Trimming removed 11 bases at V and 0 bases at J, with 11 bases between.

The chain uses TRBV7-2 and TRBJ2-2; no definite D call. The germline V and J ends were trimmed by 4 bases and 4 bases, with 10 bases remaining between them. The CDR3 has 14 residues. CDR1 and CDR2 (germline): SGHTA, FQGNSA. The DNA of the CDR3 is TGTGCCAGCAGCTCGACCCATTTCACCGGGGAGCTGTTTTTT. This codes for CASSSTHFTGELFF.

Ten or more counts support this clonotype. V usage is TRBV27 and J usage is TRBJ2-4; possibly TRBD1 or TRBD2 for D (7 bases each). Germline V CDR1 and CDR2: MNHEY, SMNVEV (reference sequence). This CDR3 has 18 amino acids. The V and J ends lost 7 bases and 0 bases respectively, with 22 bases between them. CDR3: CASNPGGGPLPAKNIQYF. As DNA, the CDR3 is TGTGCCAGCAACCCAGGGGGGGGGCCCCTGCCAGCCAAAAACATTCAGTACTTC.

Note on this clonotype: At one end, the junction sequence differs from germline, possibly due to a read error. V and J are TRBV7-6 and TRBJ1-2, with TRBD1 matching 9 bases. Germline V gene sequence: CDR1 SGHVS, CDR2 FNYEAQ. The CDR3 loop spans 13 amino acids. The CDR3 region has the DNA TGTGCCAGCAGCCAGGGACAGGGCGGTGGCCACACCTTC. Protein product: CASSQGQGGGHTF.

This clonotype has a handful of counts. The CDR3 is CASSPRGQGSTEAFF. The CDR3 DNA follows: TGTGCCAGCAGCCCACGAGGACAGGGGAGCACTGAAGCTTTCTTT. V and J are TRBV7-2 and TRBJ1-1; 9 nucleotides line up with TRBD1. V shed 5 bases, J shed 4 bases, and the junction held 8 bases outside the gene matches. From germline, CDR1 is SGHTA and CDR2 FQGNSA. The CDR3 is 15 amino acids.

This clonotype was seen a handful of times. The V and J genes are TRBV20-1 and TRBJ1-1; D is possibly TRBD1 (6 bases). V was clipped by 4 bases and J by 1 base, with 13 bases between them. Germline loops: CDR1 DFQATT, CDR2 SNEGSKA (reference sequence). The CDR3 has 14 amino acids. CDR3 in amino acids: CSAKGGVRNTEAFF. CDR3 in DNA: TGCAGTGCTAAAGGGGGGGTTCGGAACACTGAAGCTTTCTTT.

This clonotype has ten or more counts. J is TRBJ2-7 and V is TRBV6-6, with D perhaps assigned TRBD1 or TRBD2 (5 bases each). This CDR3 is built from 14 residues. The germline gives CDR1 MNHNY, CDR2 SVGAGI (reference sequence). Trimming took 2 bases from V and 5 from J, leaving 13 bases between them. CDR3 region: CASSYGGTRDEQYF. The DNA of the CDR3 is TGTGCCAGCAGTTACGGGGGTACCAGGGACGAGCAGTACTTC.

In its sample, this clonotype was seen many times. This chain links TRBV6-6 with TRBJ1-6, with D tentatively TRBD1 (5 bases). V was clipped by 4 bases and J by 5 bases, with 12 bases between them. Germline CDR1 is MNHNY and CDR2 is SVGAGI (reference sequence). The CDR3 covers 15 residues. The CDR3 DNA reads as TGTGCCAGCAGTTTTCTCAGGGCTAATAATTCACCCCTCCACTTT. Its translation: CASSFLRANNSPLHF.

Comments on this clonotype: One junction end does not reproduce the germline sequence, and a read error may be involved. CDR3 DNA sequence: TGTGCCAGCAGCTTAAAGGGCGGCACTGAAACTTTCTTT. It specifies CASSLKGGTETFF. The genes are TRBV7-8 and TRBJ1-1; D is unclear. Germline V lookup: CDR1 SGHVS, CDR2 FQNEAQ. The CDR3 totals 13 residues.

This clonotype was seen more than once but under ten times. The DNA for the CDR3 is TGTGCCAGCAGTACTAGCGGGGGGCCCCACTTCAATGAGCAGTTCTTC. The encoded protein is CASSTSGGPHFNEQFF. This chain joins TRBV7-2 and TRBJ2-1, with 12 bases aligning to TRBD2. CDR3 size: 16 residues. From germline, CDR1 is SGHTA and CDR2 FQGNSA. J gave up 6 bases and V 6 bases, and 9 bases lay outside the gene matches.

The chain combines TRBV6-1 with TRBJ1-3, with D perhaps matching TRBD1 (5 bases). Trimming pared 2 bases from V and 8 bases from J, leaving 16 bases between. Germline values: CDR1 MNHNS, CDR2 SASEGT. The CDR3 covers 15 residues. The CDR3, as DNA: TGTGCCAGCAGTGAAATCGGGGGGAATCGGGACACCATATATTTT. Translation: CASSEIGGNRDTIYF.